A selection of T cell receptor beta chains follows, all from one sample in a study of blood T cell repertoires in COVID-19. Only in-frame clones appear in the TCRdb table, and some are missing; sequencing was by immunoSEQ multiplex PCR. The top ten clones hold 17% of a sample with tens of thousands of clones, roughly 84% of them seen once. The sequenced material came from peripheral blood. These receptors were taken from a man aged 65 to 85 with active COVID-19. Each CDR3 is given with its conserved first and last residue. The order of the fields is V gene, CDR3 length, D gene, J gene, CDR3 protein, CDR3 DNA. The D gene is left open where the match is weak.

>TRBV4-3|19|TRBD2|TRBJ2-7
CASSQGLLGLAGELYEQYF
TGCGCCAGCAGCCAAGGACTTTTGGGACTAGCGGGAGAACTCTACGAGCAGTACTTC
>TRBV29-1|11|-|TRBJ2-7
CSVRTSYEQYF
TGCAGCGTGAGGACATCCTACGAGCAGTACTTC
>TRBV6-5|14|TRBD1|TRBJ1-4
CASRGQGGNEKLFF
TGTGCCAGCAGGGGACAGGGGGGGAATGAAAAACTGTTTTTT
>TRBV6-4|18|TRBD2|TRBJ2-1
CASSPEHGTSGSYNEQFF
TGTGCCAGCAGTCCCGAGCACGGGACTAGCGGATCCTACAATGAGCAGTTCTTC
>TRBV12-3/TRBV12-4|13|-|TRBJ1-5
CASSFGGNQPQHF
TGTGCCAGCAGTTTCGGCGGGAATCAGCCCCAGCATTTT
>TRBV5-8|13|-|TRBJ2-7
CASSLPGVYEQYF
TGTGCCAGCAGCTTGCCAGGGGTATACGAGCAGTACTTC
>TRBV5-1|15|TRBD1|TRBJ2-1
CASSITGGTGNEQFF
TGCGCCAGCAGCATCACAGGGGGGACGGGGAATGAGCAGTTCTTC
>TRBV7-3|14|-|TRBJ2-3
CASSLMRNTDTQYF
TGTGCCAGCAGCTTAATGCGGAACACAGATACGCAGTATTTT
>TRBV14|15|-|TRBJ2-5
CASSQDRRGPKTQYF
TGTGCCAGCAGCCAAGATCGCAGGGGCCCTAAGACCCAGTACTTC
>TRBV9|17|TRBD2|TRBJ2-5
CASSGGTSGGRQETQYF
TGTGCCAGCAGCGGCGGAACTAGCGGAGGTCGACAAGAGACCCAGTACTTC
>TRBV7-9|14|-|TRBJ1-1
CASSLFGEDTEAFF
TGTGCCAGCAGCTTATTTGGGGAGGACACTGAAGCTTTCTTT
>TRBV4-1|18|TRBD1|TRBJ2-3
CASSQHFGTGGGTDTQYF
TGCGCCAGCAGCCAACACTTTGGAACAGGGGGCGGCACAGATACGCAGTATTTT
>TRBV19|16|TRBD1|TRBJ2-7
CASSIGTVQGAHEQYF
TGTGCCAGTAGTATAGGTACGGTACAGGGGGCCCACGAGCAGTACTTC